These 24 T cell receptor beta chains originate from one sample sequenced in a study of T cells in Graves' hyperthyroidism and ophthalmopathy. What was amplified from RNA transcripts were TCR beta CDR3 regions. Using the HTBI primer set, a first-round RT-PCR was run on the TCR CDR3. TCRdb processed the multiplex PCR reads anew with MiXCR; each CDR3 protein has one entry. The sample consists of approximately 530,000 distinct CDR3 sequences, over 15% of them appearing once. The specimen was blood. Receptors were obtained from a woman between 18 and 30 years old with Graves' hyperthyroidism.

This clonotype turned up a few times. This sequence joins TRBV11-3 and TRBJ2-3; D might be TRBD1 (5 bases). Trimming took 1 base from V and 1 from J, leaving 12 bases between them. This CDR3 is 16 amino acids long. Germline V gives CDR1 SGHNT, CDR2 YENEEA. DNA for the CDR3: TGTGCCAGCAGCTTAGGATGGGGCCAGGGCACAGATACGCAGTATTTT. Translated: CASSLGWGQGTDTQYF.

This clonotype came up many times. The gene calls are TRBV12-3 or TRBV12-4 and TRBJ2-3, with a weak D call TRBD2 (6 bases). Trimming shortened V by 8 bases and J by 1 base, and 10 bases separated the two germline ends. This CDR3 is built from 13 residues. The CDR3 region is CASWERGTDTQYF. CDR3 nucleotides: TGTGCCAGCTGGGAGCGGGGCACAGATACGCAGTATTTT.

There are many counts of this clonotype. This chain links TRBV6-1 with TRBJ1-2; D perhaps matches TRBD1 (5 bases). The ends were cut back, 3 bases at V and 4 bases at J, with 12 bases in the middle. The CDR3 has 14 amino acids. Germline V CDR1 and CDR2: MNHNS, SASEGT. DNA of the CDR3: TGTGCCAGCAGTGATCAGGGCCAGATCTATGGCTACACCTTC. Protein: CASSDQGQIYGYTF.

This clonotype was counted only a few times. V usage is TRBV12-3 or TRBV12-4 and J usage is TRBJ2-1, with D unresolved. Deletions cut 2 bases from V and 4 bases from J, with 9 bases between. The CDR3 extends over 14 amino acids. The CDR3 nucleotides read TGTGCCAGCAGTTTAAGGCAGACATACAATGAGCAGTTCTTC. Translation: CASSLRQTYNEQFF.

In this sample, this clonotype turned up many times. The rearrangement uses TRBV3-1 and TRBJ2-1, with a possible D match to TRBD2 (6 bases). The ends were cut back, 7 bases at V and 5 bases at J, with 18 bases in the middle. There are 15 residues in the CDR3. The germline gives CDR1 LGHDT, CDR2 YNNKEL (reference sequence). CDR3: CASKTRAGGDNEQFF. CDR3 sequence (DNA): TGTGCCAGCAAAACGAGAGCCGGGGGAGACAATGAGCAGTTCTTC.

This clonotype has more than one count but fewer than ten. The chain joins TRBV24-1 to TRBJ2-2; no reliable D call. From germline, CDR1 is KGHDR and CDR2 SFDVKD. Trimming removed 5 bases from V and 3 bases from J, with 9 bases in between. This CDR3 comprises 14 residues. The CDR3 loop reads CATSVPTDTGELFF. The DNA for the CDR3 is TGTGCCACCAGTGTCCCGACCGACACCGGGGAGCTGTTTTTT.

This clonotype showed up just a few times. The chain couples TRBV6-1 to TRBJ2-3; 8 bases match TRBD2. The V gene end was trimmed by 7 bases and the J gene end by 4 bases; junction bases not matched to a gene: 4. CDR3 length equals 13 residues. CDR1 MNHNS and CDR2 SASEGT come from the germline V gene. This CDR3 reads CASKPSGSDTQYF. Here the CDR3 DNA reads TGTGCCAGCAAACCTAGCGGGTCAGATACGCAGTATTTT.

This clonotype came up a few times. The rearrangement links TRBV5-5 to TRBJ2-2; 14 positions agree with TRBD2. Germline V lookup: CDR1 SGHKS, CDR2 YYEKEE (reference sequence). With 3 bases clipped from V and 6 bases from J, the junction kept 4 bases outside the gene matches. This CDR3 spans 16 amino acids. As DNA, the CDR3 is TGTGCCAGCAGCTCGGGACTAGCGGGAGCCCCCGGGGAGCTGTTTTTT. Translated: CASSSGLAGAPGELFF.

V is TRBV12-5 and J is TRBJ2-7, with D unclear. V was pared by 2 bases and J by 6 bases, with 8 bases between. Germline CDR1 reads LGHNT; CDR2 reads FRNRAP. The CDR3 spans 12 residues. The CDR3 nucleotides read TGTGCTAGTGGTTTGATTCAGGCCGAGCAGTACTTC. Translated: CASGLIQAEQYF.

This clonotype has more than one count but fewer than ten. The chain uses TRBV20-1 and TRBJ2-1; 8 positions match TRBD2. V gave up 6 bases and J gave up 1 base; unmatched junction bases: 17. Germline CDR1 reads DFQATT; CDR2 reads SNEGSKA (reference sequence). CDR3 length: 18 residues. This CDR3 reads CSAPRRGGAYYSYNEQFF. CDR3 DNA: TGCAGTGCCCCCCGACGGGGGGGGGCCTATTATTCCTACAATGAGCAGTTCTTC.

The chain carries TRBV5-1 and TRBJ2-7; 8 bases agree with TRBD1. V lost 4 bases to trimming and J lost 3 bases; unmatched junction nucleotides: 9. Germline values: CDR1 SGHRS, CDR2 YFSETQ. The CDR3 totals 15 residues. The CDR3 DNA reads TGCGCCAGCAGCGGATCCGGGACAGGCTACTACGAGCAGTACTTC. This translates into CASSGSGTGYYEQYF.

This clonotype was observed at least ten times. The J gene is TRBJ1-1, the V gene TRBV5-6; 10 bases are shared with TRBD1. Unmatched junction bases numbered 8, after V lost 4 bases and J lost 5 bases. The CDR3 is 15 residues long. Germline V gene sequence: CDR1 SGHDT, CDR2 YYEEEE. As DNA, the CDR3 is TGTGCCAGCAGCAGTAGACAGGGGGCATGGACTGAAGCTTTCTTT. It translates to CASSSRQGAWTEAFF.

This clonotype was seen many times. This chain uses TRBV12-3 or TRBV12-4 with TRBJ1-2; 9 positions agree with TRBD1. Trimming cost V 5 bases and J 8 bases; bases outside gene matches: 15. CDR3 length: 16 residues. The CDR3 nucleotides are TGTGCCAGCAGTCCCCGGGGGGGACAGGGCGGAGGAGGCTACACCTTC. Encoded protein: CASSPRGGQGGGGYTF.

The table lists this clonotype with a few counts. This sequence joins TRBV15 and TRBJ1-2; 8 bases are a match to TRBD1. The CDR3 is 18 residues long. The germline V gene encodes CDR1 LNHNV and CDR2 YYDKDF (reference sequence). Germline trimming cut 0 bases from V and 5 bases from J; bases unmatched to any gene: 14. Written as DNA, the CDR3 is TGTGCCACCAGCAGAGACCCTAAATCCCCGACAGGGGATTATGGCTACACCTTC. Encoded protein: CATSRDPKSPTGDYGYTF.

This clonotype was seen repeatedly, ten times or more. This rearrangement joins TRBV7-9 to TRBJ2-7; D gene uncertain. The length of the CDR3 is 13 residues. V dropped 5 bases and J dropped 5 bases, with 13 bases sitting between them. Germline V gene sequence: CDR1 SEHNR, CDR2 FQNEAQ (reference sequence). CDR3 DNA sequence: TGTGCCAGCAGCCCCATTCTCCCACACGAGCAGTACTTC. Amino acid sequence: CASSPILPHEQYF.

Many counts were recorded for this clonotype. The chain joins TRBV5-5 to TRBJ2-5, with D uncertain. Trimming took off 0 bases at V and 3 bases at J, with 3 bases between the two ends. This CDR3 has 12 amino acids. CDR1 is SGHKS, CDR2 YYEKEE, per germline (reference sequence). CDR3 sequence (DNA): TGTGCCAGCAGCTTGGAGGAAGAGACCCAGTACTTC. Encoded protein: CASSLEEETQYF.

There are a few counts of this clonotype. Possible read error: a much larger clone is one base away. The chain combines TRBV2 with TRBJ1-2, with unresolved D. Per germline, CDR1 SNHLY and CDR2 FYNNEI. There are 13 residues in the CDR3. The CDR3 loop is CASSVSGDRGYAF. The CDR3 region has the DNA TGTGCCAGCAGTGTTAGTGGAGATCGCGGCTACGCCTTC.

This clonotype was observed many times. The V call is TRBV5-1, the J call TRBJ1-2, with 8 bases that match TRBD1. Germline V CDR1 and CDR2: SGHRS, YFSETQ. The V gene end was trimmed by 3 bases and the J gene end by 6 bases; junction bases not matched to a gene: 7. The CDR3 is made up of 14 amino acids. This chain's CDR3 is CASSSDRVVHGYTF. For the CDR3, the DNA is TGCGCCAGCAGCTCGGACAGGGTTGTACATGGCTACACCTTC.

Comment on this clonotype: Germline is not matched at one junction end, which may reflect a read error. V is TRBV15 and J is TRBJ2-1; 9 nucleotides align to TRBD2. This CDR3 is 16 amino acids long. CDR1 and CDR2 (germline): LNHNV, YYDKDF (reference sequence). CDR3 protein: CATSRDRAGGYNDQFF. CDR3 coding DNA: TGTGCCACCAGCAGAGATAGAGCGGGAGGCTACAATGACCAGTTCTTC.

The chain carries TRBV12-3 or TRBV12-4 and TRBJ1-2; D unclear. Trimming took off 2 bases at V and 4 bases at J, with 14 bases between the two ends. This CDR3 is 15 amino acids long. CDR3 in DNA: TGTGCCAGCAGTTTATCGGCCTTCCAGTCCTATGGCTACACCTTC. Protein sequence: CASSLSAFQSYGYTF.

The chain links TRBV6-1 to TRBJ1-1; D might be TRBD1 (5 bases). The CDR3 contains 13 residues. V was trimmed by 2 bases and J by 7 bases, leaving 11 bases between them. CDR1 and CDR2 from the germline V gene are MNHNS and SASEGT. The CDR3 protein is CASSESGRGEAFF. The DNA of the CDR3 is TGTGCCAGCAGTGAATCCGGGAGGGGTGAAGCTTTCTTT.

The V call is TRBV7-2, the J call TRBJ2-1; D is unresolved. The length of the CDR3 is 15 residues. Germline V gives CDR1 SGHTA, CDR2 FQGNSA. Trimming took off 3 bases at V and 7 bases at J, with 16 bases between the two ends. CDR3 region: CASSLSPTSSNEQFF. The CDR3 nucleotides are TGTGCCAGCAGCTTGTCTCCGACGTCTTCGAATGAGCAGTTCTTC.

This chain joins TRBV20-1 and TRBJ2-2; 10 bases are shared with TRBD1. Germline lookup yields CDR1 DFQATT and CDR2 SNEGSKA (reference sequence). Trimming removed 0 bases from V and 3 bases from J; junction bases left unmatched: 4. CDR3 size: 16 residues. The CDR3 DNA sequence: TGCAGTGCTAGAGATCCGGACAGGGGGGACACCGGGGAGCTGTTTTTT. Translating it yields CSARDPDRGDTGELFF.

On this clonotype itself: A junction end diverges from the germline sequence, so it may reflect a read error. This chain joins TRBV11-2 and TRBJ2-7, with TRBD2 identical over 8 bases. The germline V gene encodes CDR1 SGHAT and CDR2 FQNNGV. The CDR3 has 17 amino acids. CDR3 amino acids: CASSAHPSSSGSYERYF. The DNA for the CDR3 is TGTGCCAGCAGCGCTCATCCTTCCTCTAGCGGGTCGTACGAGCGGTACTTC.